This TCR beta chain was sequenced for a study of CD8 T cells in Susac syndrome. Trimming stripped 0 bases from V and 2 bases from J, with 8 bases between. This CDR3 has 14 residues. Germline values: CDR1 MGHRA, CDR2 YSYEKL. Reverse transcription used about 0.45 to 1 ug RNA and random hexamers. TCRdb passed the immunoSEQ multiplex PCR reads through MiXCR, listing each CDR3 protein once. In the table there are approximately 140,000 distinct CDR3 sequences, over 85% of which are singletons. The TCR was taken from a human donor in good health. Sequencing input: CD8+ T cells from PBMCs. The chain joins TRBV4-1 to TRBJ2-7, with no clear D. Written as DNA, the CDR3 is TGCGCCAGCAGCCAAGACTCGTCCCCCTACGAGCAGTACTTC. Amino acids: CASSQDSSPYEQYF.